The next 7 T cell receptor beta chains were all read from a single sample in a study of identical twins (dated by TCRdb to about 2016). The library was made by 5' RACE. The run used an Illumina HiSeq 2000. TCRdb passed the public sequencing reads through fastp at Q25 and MiXCR, retaining productive beta sequences. Rows with one shared CDR3 protein collapse into an entry with the most common genes and DNA. Recorded for this sample are hundreds of thousands of distinct CDR3 sequences; approximately 13% of them occurred a single time. Together, the top ten hold about 1.5% of the sample. These data also formed part of another study, on yellow fever vaccine responses in identical twins.

Sequenced input: PBMCs. These TCRs come from a woman younger than 35 in good health.

This clonotype came up many times. This sequence joins TRBV20-1 and TRBJ1-1, with D perhaps TRBD1 (5 bases). The CDR3 runs 13 residues. CDR1 is DFQATT and CDR2 is SNEGSKA in the germline V gene (reference sequence). The ends were cut back, 6 bases at V and 0 bases at J, with 11 bases in the middle. As DNA, the CDR3 is TGCAGTGCAAGGACAAGTATGAACACTGAAGCTTTCTTT. Translated, it gives CSARTSMNTEAFF.

This clonotype appeared a few times. The rearrangement links TRBV21-1 to TRBJ1-1. TRBV21-1 is listed as a pseudogene. This CDR3 contains 13 residues. This chain's CDR3 is CASSNGINTEAFF. In nucleotides, the CDR3 is TGTGCCAGCAGCAACGGGATTAACACTGAAGCTTTCTTT.

V is TRBV2 and J is TRBJ1-5; 9 bases map to TRBD1. This CDR3 contains 17 residues. The germline gives CDR1 SNHLY, CDR2 FYNNEI. V lost 0 bases and J lost 7; bases outside the gene matches: 10. This CDR3 reads CASSEALRGQGWQPQHF. The CDR3 nucleotides read TGTGCCAGCAGTGAAGCGCTTAGGGGACAGGGATGGCAGCCCCAGCATTTT.

In its sample, this clonotype was seen a few times. The V and J genes are TRBV15 and TRBJ1-4; D may be TRBD1 (6 bases). Germline V gene sequence: CDR1 LNHNV, CDR2 YYDKDF (reference sequence). This CDR3 is built from 16 residues. Trimming took off 0 bases at V and 5 bases at J, with 13 bases between the two ends. The CDR3 DNA reads TGTGCCACCAGCAGAGAAAGGGCAGGGGAGAATGAAAAACTGTTTTTT. Amino acid sequence: CATSRERAGENEKLFF. Drawing the rest from reference TRBV15 and TRBJ1-4, the complete variable domain is DAMVIQNPRYQVTQFGKPVTLSCSQTLNHNVMYWYQQKSSQAPKLLFHYYDKDFNNEADTPDNFQSRRPNTSFCFLDIRSPGLGDTAMYLCATSRERAGENEKLFFGSGTQLSVL.

This clonotype appeared many times. This chain links TRBV10-3 with TRBJ2-2, with a tentative D call TRBD1 (6 bases). From germline, CDR1 is ENHRY and CDR2 SYGVKD. CDR3 length: 18 residues. V gave up 1 base and J gave up 2 bases, with 17 bases separating them. The CDR3 DNA sequence: TGTGCCATCAGTGAGTTAGGGACACCTAGGGATAACACCGGGGAGCTGTTTTTT. This encodes CAISELGTPRDNTGELFF.

The chain recombines TRBV20-1 with TRBJ2-5, with TRBD2 matching over 8 bases. Trimming took 1 base from V and 5 from J; bases not matched to a gene: 6. The CDR3 covers 14 residues. Germline lookup yields CDR1 DFQATT and CDR2 SNEGSKA (reference sequence). CDR3 sequence: CSARAGGQWETQYF. CDR3 DNA: TGCAGTGCTAGAGCGGGGGGGCAATGGGAGACCCAGTACTTC.

The chain has TRBV7-8 and TRBJ2-7, with 9 bases aligning to TRBD1. The V and J ends lost 5 bases and 7 bases, in that order; junction bases with no gene match: 9. The V gene's germline CDR1 is SGHVS and CDR2 FQNEAQ. This CDR3 comprises 14 residues. CDR3: CASSTGTGSGEQYF. DNA for the CDR3: TGTGCCAGCAGCACCGGGACAGGGTCGGGGGAGCAGTACTTC.